The 10 T cell receptor beta chains below all came from one sample that was sequenced in a study of blood T cell repertoires in COVID-19 (dated by TCRdb to 2020 to 2021). The library relied on the immunoSEQ multiplex PCR assay. TCRdb limited this immuneACCESS table to in-frame rearrangements with V and J called. A share of clones is missing; checked studies link under half to unresolved V genes, and the rest is unexplained. For this sample the table gives fewer than 90,000 clones, of which approximately 90% were detected only once. The ten largest clones represent about 1.5% of the sample. Sequencing was done on a sample of peripheral blood. These receptor sequences come from a human donor in a cohort sampled during active COVID-19.

This chain joins TRBV29-1 and TRBJ2-3, with D hard to call. In germline, CDR1 is SQVTM, CDR2 ANQGSEA. V lost 0 bases and J lost 0, with 13 bases in between. This CDR3 spans 16 amino acids. The CDR3 nucleotides are TGCAGCGTTGAAGATCGATACAGCTTCAGCACAGATACGCAGTATTTT. This gives the protein CSVEDRYSFSTDTQYF.

The chain has TRBV7-2 and TRBJ2-1; 14 nucleotides align to TRBD2. Germline CDR1 SGHTA, CDR2 FQGNSA. V trimming: 4 bases; J trimming: 5 bases; junction bases outside the gene matches: 4. This CDR3 has 16 residues. The CDR3: CASSSVGLAGDNEQFF. The CDR3 nucleotides are TGTGCCAGCAGCTCGGTGGGACTAGCGGGAGACAATGAGCAGTTCTTC.

The chain is built from TRBV28 and TRBJ2-3; maybe TRBD1 (5 bases). The CDR3 sequence is 13 residues long. Germline CDR1 and CDR2: MDHEN and SYDVKM. Trimming stripped 6 bases from V and 2 bases from J, with 9 bases between. This CDR3 is CASRGPVTDTQYF. The CDR3 DNA reads as TGTGCCAGCAGGGGGCCGGTCACAGATACGCAGTATTTT.

The chain carries TRBV7-9 and TRBJ2-6; a possible D gene is TRBD2 (6 bases). This CDR3 is built from 15 residues. Trimming removed 1 base from V and 2 bases from J, with 6 bases in between. Germline V gene sequence: CDR1 SEHNR, CDR2 FQNEAQ (reference sequence). The CDR3 reads CASSLGGAGANVLTF. CDR3 coding DNA: TGTGCCAGCAGCTTAGGGGGGGCTGGGGCCAACGTCCTGACTTTC.

The rearrangement joins TRBV27 to TRBJ2-7, with 7 bases identical to TRBD1. The V segment lost 2 bases and the J segment 4 bases; nucleotides outside the gene matches: 5. This CDR3 has 14 amino acids. CDR1 and CDR2 from the germline V gene are MNHEY and SMNVEV (reference sequence). CDR3 in amino acids: CASSLVGGQYEQYF. The CDR3 bases are TGTGCCAGCAGTTTAGTAGGGGGCCAGTACGAGCAGTACTTC.

As regards this clone: A read error may produce the germline difference seen at one junction end. The chain employs TRBV7-7 and TRBJ2-5; the match to TRBD2 covers 8 bases. The CDR3 totals 16 residues. Germline lookup yields CDR1 SSHAT and CDR2 FNYEAQ (reference sequence). CDR3 nucleotide sequence: TGTGCTAGCAGCTTAGGGTTCAGTAGCGGGAAAGAGACCCAGTACTTC. As protein: CASSLGFSSGKETQYF.

The chain is built from TRBV20-1 and TRBJ1-1; 9 nucleotides align to TRBD1. J was trimmed by 6 bases and V by 6 bases; bases with no gene match: 2. The germline V gene has CDR1 DFQATT and CDR2 SNEGSKA (reference sequence). The CDR3 contains 11 residues. The CDR3: CSARTGAEAFF. CDR3 in DNA: TGCAGTGCCAGGACAGGGGCTGAAGCTTTCTTT.

The chain recombines TRBV3-1 (or the pseudogene TRBV3-2) with TRBJ1-2; possibly TRBD1 for D (6 bases). The CDR3 runs 15 residues. Trimming removed 3 bases from V and 4 bases from J, with 15 bases in between. Germline assignment: CDR1 LGHDT and CDR2 YNNKEL (reference sequence). The CDR3 DNA follows: TGTGCCAGCAGCCAGGGACACCTCTCTATCTATGGCTACACCTTC. Translated, it gives CASSQGHLSIYGYTF.

This chain joins TRBV2 and TRBJ1-6; 7 bases map to TRBD1. V lost 7 bases, J lost 4 bases, and 7 bases stayed unmatched. CDR3 size: 15 residues. Germline lookup yields CDR1 SNHLY and CDR2 FYNNEI. CDR3 loop: CASTGDRLYNSPLHF. The CDR3 coding sequence is TGTGCCAGCACGGGGGACAGACTATATAATTCACCCCTCCACTTT. The full variable domain, its missing parts supplied by reference TRBV2 and TRBJ1-6, is EPEVTQTPSHQVTQMGQEVILRCVPISNHLYFYWYRQILGQKVEFLVSFYNNEISEKSEIFDDQFSVERPDGSNFTLKIRSTKLEDSAMYFCASTGDRLYNSPLHFGNGTRLTVT.

There are a few counts of this clone. The chain employs TRBV30 and TRBJ1-1; D unresolved. V was pared by 3 bases and J by 0 bases, with 8 bases between. This CDR3 comprises 13 residues. The germline CDR1 and CDR2 sequences are GTSNPN and SVGIG (reference sequence). The CDR3 loop is CAWSRNMNTEAFF. CDR3 in DNA: TGTGCCTGGAGCCGAAACATGAACACTGAAGCTTTCTTT.